Sequencing of this T cell receptor (beta chain) was carried out in a study of CD8 T cells in ankylosing spondylitis. TCRdb recomputed calls from the 5' RACE reads with MiXCR, one row per CDR3 protein. The sample contains 350,000 to 550,000 distinct CDR3 sequences, roughly 26% of which appear only once. Per the germline V gene, CDR1 is SEHNR and CDR2 is FQNEAQ (reference sequence). V lost 5 bases, J lost 5 bases, and 21 bases lay in between. The CDR3 is made up of 16 amino acids. Notes on this clonotype: The antigen is undetermined.

Study-level findings and limits: Ankylosing spondylitis blood appeared to carry a characteristic TCR beta motif of roughly 8 highly homologous variants.

Sequenced sample: blood, either unsorted or a sorted T cell fraction (not recorded which). The chain is built from TRBV7-9 and TRBJ2-5; TRBD2 might be the D (6 bases). The origin of this receptor is a male donor with ankylosing spondylitis. CDR3 sequence (DNA): TGTGCCAGCAGCCCGCGCCTGACTAGAGAGGAGGAGACCCAGTACTTC. It codes for CASSPRLTREEETQYF.